These T cell receptor beta chains were read from a single sample in a study of blood T cell repertoires in COVID-19. Only in-frame clones appear in the TCRdb table, and some are missing; sequencing was by immunoSEQ multiplex PCR. Found here are fewer than 650,000 clones, 85% to 90% of them singletons; the top ten hold 7.5% to 9.5%. Sequencing was carried out using peripheral blood. The receptors stem from a woman between 45 and 60 years old with COVID-19, enrolled during active disease. Each CDR3 is given with its conserved first and last residue. The D gene is left open where the match is weak. Size tells how often a clone was seen (once, few, many) or the class of an expanded clone, and some rows leave it out.

D gene,J gene,clone size,V gene,CDR3 protein,CDR3 DNA
.,TRBJ1-5,.,TRBV3-1/TRBV3-2,CASSQGVPDSNQPQHF,TGTGCCAGCAGCCAAGGCGTTCCCGATAGCAATCAGCCCCAGCATTTT
TRBD1,TRBJ2-7,.,TRBV4-1,CASSHRLGQGYEQYF,TGCGCCAGCAGCCACCGTCTGGGACAGGGCTACGAGCAGTACTTC
TRBD2,TRBJ2-1,.,TRBV30,CAWSPGLAGFNEQFF,TGTGCCTGGAGCCCGGGACTAGCGGGGTTCAATGAGCAGTTCTTC
TRBD1,TRBJ2-2,.,TRBV13,CASSGHRGSTGELFF,TGTGCCAGCAGCGGCCACAGGGGTTCCACCGGGGAGCTGTTTTTT
.,TRBJ1-5,.,TRBV7-8,CASTPGGQPQHF,TGTGCCAGCACCCCCGGGGGTCAGCCCCAGCATTTT
TRBD1,TRBJ1-1,.,TRBV12-3/TRBV12-4,CASRGQGLTEAFF,TGTGCCAGCAGGGGACAGGGATTAACTGAAGCTTTCTTT
TRBD1,TRBJ1-2,once,TRBV18,CASSPGQGNYGYTF,TGTGCCAGCTCACCCGGACAGGGGAACTATGGCTACACCTTC
TRBD1,TRBJ1-2,.,TRBV5-1,CASSLGNTGAGYGYTF,TGCGCCAGCAGCTTGGGGAATACAGGGGCGGGATATGGCTACACCTTC
TRBD1,TRBJ2-7,.,TRBV11-2,CASSFRPGQGAYEQYF,TGTGCCAGCAGCTTCCGCCCGGGACAGGGGGCGTACGAGCAGTACTTC
TRBD1,TRBJ1-1,.,TRBV24-1,CATRGQGGTEAFF,TGTGCCACCCGGGGACAGGGGGGCACTGAAGCTTTCTTT
TRBD2,TRBJ2-1,.,TRBV5-4,CASPRIAGGNEQFF,TGTGCCAGCCCTAGGATAGCGGGGGGAAATGAGCAGTTCTTC
.,TRBJ1-5,.,TRBV2,CASSEQAVYSNQPQHF,TGTGCCAGCAGTGAACAGGCCGTTTATAGCAATCAGCCCCAGCATTTT
TRBD2,TRBJ2-5,.,TRBV5-4,CASSPSGREETQYF,TGTGCCAGCAGCCCGTCCGGGAGGGAGGAGACCCAGTACTTC
.,TRBJ1-1,once,TRBV29-1,CSVEGGDTEAFF,TGCAGCGTTGAAGGAGGCGACACTGAAGCTTTCTTT
TRBD2,TRBJ2-3,.,TRBV7-2,CASSPRLAGGPDTQYF,TGTGCCAGCAGCCCTCGACTAGCGGGGGGCCCAGATACGCAGTATTTT
TRBD2,TRBJ2-5,.,TRBV2,CASRSRLAGGETQYF,TGTGCCAGCAGGAGTAGACTAGCGGGGGGGGAGACCCAGTACTTC
TRBD1,TRBJ1-6,once,TRBV9,CASSADRYNSPLHF,TGTGCCAGCAGCGCGGACAGGTATAATTCACCCCTCCACTTT
.,TRBJ1-1,.,TRBV24-1,CAIRPEEGTEAFF,TGTGCCATCCGCCCCGAGGAGGGCACTGAAGCTTTCTTT
.,TRBJ2-3,.,TRBV6-5,CASGRQGRGTDTQYF,TGTGCCAGCGGTAGACAGGGGAGGGGCACAGATACGCAGTATTTT
TRBD2,TRBJ2-7,once,TRBV9,CASSMTSGYEQYF,TGTGCCAGCAGCATGACTAGCGGCTACGAGCAGTACTTC